This T cell receptor (beta chain) emerged from a study of human T cells and chemical hapten exposure. Sequencing started from total RNA isolated from unfractionated whole blood. One entry per CDR3 protein results from TCRdb running MiXCR on the 5' RACE reads. The sample carries 110,000 or so distinct CDR3 sequences, roughly 18% recorded once. Trimming shortened V by 4 bases and J by 4 bases, and 17 bases separated the two germline ends. The CDR3 spans 15 residues. Germline loops: CDR1 SGHRS, CDR2 YFSETQ. This clonotype was counted only a few times. V usage is TRBV5-1 and J usage is TRBJ1-1, with a weak D call TRBD1 (5 bases). This sequence was found in a human donor in good health. The CDR3 spells CASSLTGMGGTEAFF. For the CDR3, the DNA is TGCGCCAGCAGCCTTACTGGGATGGGGGGCACTGAAGCTTTCTTT.